The sequence of this TCR beta chain was determined in a study of control samples from healthy donors and cancer patients (dated by TCRdb to the early 2020s). This clone appeared once. Its antigen is currently not known. Per-base quality was not reported, and no clone a single base away is much larger than it. Other DNA sequences of this sample code for an identical CDR3. Libraries were made using the immunoSEQ multiplex PCR assay. The table comes from immuneACCESS by way of TCRdb, which keeps in-frame sequences with V and J called. Part of the clones is missing from these tables; in studies checked, under half for an unresolved V gene and the rest for unknown reasons. For this sample the table gives more than 85,000 clones, of which 75% to 95% were detected only once. Of the sample, about 4.2% is held by the ten largest clones. Material for sequencing was blood. The origin of this receptor is a human donor in good health. The donor label of this sample is uncertain.

The CDR3: CASSLGGSYNEQFF. The DNA sequence reads TGCGCCAGCAGCCTAGGGGGGTCCTACAATGAGCAGTTCTTC. The sequence links TRBV5-1 to TRBJ2-1, with the D segment possibly TRBD1 or TRBD2, each aligning over 6 bases. The CDR3 contains 14 residues, cysteine and phenylalanine counted. This entry keeps only the CDR3 DNA: 42 bases, framed from base 1. Based on the germline V gene, the CDR1 and CDR2 sequences are SGHRS and YFSETQ. Deletion took 4 bases off V and 1 base off J, with a span of 9 bases between the germline ends.